This entry lists 17 T cell receptor beta chains sequenced from one sample in a study of tumor and adjacent non-tumor tissue in lung cancer (dated by TCRdb to 2017 to 2018). The library was prepared using multiplex PCR. Sequencing instrument: Illumina HiSeq 2500. Following protocols modified from ARM-PCR, the researchers constructed TCRbeta libraries through three rounds of nested PCR with primers (Table S4). TCRdb trimmed public reads at Q25 via fastp, called clones via MiXCR and kept in-frame beta chains. Each entry merges the rows of one CDR3 protein and shows their most common DNA and genes. The sample records approximately 120,000 distinct CDR3 sequences, around 75% of which are singletons. The ten biggest clones cover about 40% of the sample. RNA was isolated from bulk, unsorted tissue, and RNA quality was assessed with a NanoDrop ND-1000 and an Agilent 2100. The sample was lung tumor tissue. The receptor source for this set is a woman aged 55-75 years with non-small cell lung cancer.

Worth noting for this clonotype: Being one base from a much bigger clone, this may be a read error. The CDR3, as DNA: TGTGCCGGCAGCCCAAGGACAACCCGTAGCACAGATACGCAGTATTTT. Encoded protein: CAGSPRTTRSTDTQYF. This chain links TRBV5-6 with TRBJ2-3; tentative D call: TRBD1 (5 bases). From germline, CDR1 is SGHDT and CDR2 YYEEEE. The CDR3 is made up of 16 amino acids.

V gene TRBV6-1 combines with J gene TRBJ2-5, with 8 bases lining up with TRBD1. The CDR3 is made up of 17 amino acids. With V trimmed by 2 bases and J by 1 base, 9 bases remained unmatched. Per germline, CDR1 MNHNS and CDR2 SASEGT. CDR3 sequence: CASSELRDRYFQETQYF. The CDR3, as DNA: TGTGCCAGCAGTGAATTGAGGGACAGGTATTTCCAAGAGACCCAGTACTTC.

On this clonotype itself: A junction end diverges from the germline sequence, so it may reflect a read error. The chain links TRBV4-3 to TRBJ1-2, with D hard to call. CDR1 is LGHNA, CDR2 YSLEER, per germline. The CDR3 extends over 14 amino acids. The CDR3 region has the DNA TGTGCCAGCAGCCAGGATCCCCAGACTTTGAACCACACCTTC. Its translation is CASSQDPQTLNHTF.

V is TRBV12-3 or TRBV12-4 and J is TRBJ2-7; D ambiguous. V lost 8 bases and J 4 bases, leaving 18 bases between the germline ends. The CDR3 loop spans 14 amino acids. CDR3 sequence: CASARLGQIYEQYF. The CDR3 DNA sequence: TGTGCCAGCGCTAGGTTGGGTCAGATTTACGAGCAGTACTTC.

On this clonotype itself: One end of the junction fails to match germline, which may point to a read error. The chain carries TRBV6-1 and TRBJ2-3; maybe TRBD2 (6 bases). CDR1 and CDR2 from the germline V gene are MNHNS and SASEGT. CDR3 length: 15 residues. CDR3 sequence: CASSDEMGGADTQYF. DNA for the CDR3: TGTGCCAGCAGTGATGAGATGGGGGGAGCAGATACCCAGTATTTT.

On this clonotype: This sequence may be a read error, since a much larger clone differs from it by one base. The rearrangement joins TRBV6-5 to TRBJ2-2; the D gene is possibly TRBD1 (6 bases). The CDR3 runs to 14 residues. Per the germline V gene, CDR1 is MNHEY and CDR2 is SVGAGI. CDR3 sequence: CASKFHRDTGEMFF. As DNA, the CDR3 is TGTGCCAGCAAATTCCACAGGGACACCGGGGAGATGTTTTTT.

This clonotype showed up many times. J is TRBJ1-2 and V is TRBV28, with D maybe TRBD1 (6 bases). CDR1 MDHEN and CDR2 SYDVKM come from the germline V gene. There are 16 residues in the CDR3. V was pared by 4 bases and J by 7 bases, with 22 bases between. The CDR3 nucleotides read TGTGCCAGCAGTTCTTGGAATCCAGGGGCTTCGGGTGGCTACACCTTC. Translation gives CASSSWNPGASGGYTF.

Ten or more counts support this clonotype. This chain connects TRBV6-6 to TRBJ1-2; D not resolved. The germline V gene has CDR1 MNHNY and CDR2 SVGAGI (reference sequence). Trimming removed 6 bases at V and 1 base at J, with 9 bases between. The CDR3 has 13 residues. The CDR3 loop is CASSKENNYGYTF. DNA of the CDR3: TGTGCCAGCAGCAAGGAAAATAACTATGGCTACACCTTC.

Points on this clonotype: Being one base from a much bigger clone, this may be a read error. This chain connects TRBV20-1 to TRBJ2-3; TRBD2 matches 11 bases. There are 16 residues in the CDR3. Germline V gene data show CDR1 as DFQATT and CDR2 as SNEGSKA (reference sequence). V lost 8 bases to trimming and J lost 1 base; unmatched junction nucleotides: 11. DNA of the CDR3: TGCAGTACTGCCGTTAGCGGGAGGGTGGGCACAGATACGCAGTATTTT. Translated, it gives CSTAVSGRVGTDTQYF.

Points on this clonotype: One end of the junction is discordant with germline, which a read error may explain. This chain links TRBV5-5 with TRBJ1-5, with a weak D call TRBD1 (5 bases). The length of the CDR3 is 16 residues. The germline V gene has CDR1 SGHKS and CDR2 YYEKEE (reference sequence). The CDR3 DNA is TGTGCCAGTAGCAGAGACAGCGGCCGACTTGGTCAGCCCCACCATTTT. Protein: CASSRDSGRLGQPHHF.

Concerning this clonotype: Here the CDR3 omits its conserved ending phenylalanine or tryptophan, so a read error is the likely source. This sequence joins TRBV6-5 and TRBJ2-7; a possible D gene is TRBD2 (5 bases). The CDR3 is 15 residues long. Looked up from germline, CDR1 is MNHEY and CDR2 is SVGAGI. The CDR3 region has the DNA TGTGCCAGCAGTAACTCTAACGGGGTTTACTACGAGCAGTACTTA. It encodes CASSNSNGVYYEQYL.

In the case of this clonotype: The conserved phenylalanine or tryptophan normally closing the CDR3 is absent here, so this likely arose from a read error. The DNA is left out, because the CDR3 cannot be placed on it with certainty; the CDR3 is given as TCRdb lists it. V usage is TRBV20-1 and J usage is TRBJ2-3; the D segment call TRBD1 is taken from the table without a DNA check. The CDR3 numbers 15 amino acids, ends counted. Germline CDR1 and CDR2: DFQATT and SNEGSKA (reference sequence). CDR3 sequence reads: CSARENRGREDTQYL.

This clonotype was seen once. Since the CDR3 does not end with the conserved phenylalanine or tryptophan, this likely comes from a read error. The chain combines TRBV11-2 with TRBJ2-3; D may be TRBD1 or TRBD2 (5 bases each). V was clipped by 5 bases and J by 9 bases, with 21 bases between them. The CDR3 totals 15 residues. CDR1 and CDR2 from the germline V gene are SGHAT and FQNNGV. The DNA of the CDR3 is TGTGCCAGCAGCGCCACCGGGACGGCCACGGAAACGCAGTATTTA. This encodes CASSATGTATETQYL.

V and J are TRBV11-1 and TRBJ1-1; D not resolved. Germline loops: CDR1 SGHAT, CDR2 FQDESV (reference sequence). The CDR3 is made up of 13 amino acids. DNA for the CDR3: TGTGCATGCAGCTTAGAATTGAACACTGAAGCTTTCTTT. This translates into CACSLELNTEAFF.

This clonotype was observed a few times. The junction shows a germline mismatch at one end, possibly a read error. V is TRBV11-3 and J is TRBJ2-1; D uncertain. The V gene's germline CDR1 is SGHNT and CDR2 YENEEA. The CDR3 has 18 residues. The CDR3 region has the DNA TGTGCCAGCAGTTATACTGACGGAGAGATTGGCTCCTACGATGAGCAGTTCTTC. Amino acids: CASSYTDGEIGSYDEQFF.

This clonotype was counted only a few times. A much larger clonotype is one base distant, so this may be a read error. The chain couples TRBV24-1 to TRBJ1-1; the D gene is possibly TRBD1 (5 bases). Germline V CDR1 and CDR2: KGHDR, SFDVKD. This CDR3 contains 13 residues. The CDR3 bases are TGTGCCACCAGTGCCCAACGGGGCACTCAAGCTTTCTTT. The encoded protein is CATSAQRGTQAFF.

Worth noting for this clonotype: Likely a read error: the CDR3 ends without its conserved phenylalanine or tryptophan. The V and J genes are TRBV4-1 and TRBJ2-1, with TRBD2 matching 10 bases. CDR1 and CDR2 (germline): MGHRA, YSYEKL. This CDR3 is 16 amino acids long. With 4 bases clipped from V and 6 bases from J, the junction kept 9 bases outside the gene matches. CDR3 nucleotide sequence: TGCGCCAGCAGCCGCCCAGCTAGCGGGGGAGCCAATGAGCAGTTCTCC. It is translated as CASSRPASGGANEQFS.